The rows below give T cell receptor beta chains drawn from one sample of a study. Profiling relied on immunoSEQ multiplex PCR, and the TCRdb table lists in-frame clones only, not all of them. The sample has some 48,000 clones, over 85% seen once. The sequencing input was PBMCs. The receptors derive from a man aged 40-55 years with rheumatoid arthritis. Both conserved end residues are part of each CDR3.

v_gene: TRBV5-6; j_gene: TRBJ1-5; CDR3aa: CASSLGMTGGNQPQHF
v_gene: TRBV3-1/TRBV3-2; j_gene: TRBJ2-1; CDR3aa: CASSQENRYPSNEQFF
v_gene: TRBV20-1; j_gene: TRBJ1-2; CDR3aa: CSASLGTGKNGYTF
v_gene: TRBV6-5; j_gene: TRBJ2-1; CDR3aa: CASSAGEGSYNEQFF
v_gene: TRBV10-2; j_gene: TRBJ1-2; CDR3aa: CASSEDQVYGYTF
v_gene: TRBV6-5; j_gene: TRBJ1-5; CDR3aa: CASRGQGAQPQHF
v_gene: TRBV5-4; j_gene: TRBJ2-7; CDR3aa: CASSLSVQGYEQYF
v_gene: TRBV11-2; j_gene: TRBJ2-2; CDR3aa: CASSLETGELFF
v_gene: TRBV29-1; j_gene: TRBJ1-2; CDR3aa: CSVGVTGVRGYTF
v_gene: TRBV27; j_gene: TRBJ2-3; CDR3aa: CASSTHRIPRDTQYF
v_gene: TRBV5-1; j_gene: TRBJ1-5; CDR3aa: CASSLDPLGSQPQHF
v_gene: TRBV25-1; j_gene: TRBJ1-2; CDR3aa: CASSEKLGGAGYGYTF
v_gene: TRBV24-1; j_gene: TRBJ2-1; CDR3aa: CATSDSYGGLAGHHNEQFF
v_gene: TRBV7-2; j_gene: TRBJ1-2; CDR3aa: CASSRTRTGRKYGYTF
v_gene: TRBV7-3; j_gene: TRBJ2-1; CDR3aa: CASSLGGQLEGHEQFF
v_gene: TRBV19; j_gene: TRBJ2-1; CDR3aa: CASRKSGQGNEQFF
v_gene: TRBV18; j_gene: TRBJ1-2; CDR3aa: CASSPNRDTNYGYTF
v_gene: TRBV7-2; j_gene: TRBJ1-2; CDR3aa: CASSLEGRIYGYTF
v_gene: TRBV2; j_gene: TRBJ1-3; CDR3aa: CASSDGTRRNTIYF
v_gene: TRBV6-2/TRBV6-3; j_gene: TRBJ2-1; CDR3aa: CASSYSLSSGGEEFF
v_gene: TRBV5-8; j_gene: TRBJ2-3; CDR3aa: CASNPRERRTDTQYF
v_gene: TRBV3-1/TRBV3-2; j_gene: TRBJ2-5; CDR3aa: CASTVIRGETQYF
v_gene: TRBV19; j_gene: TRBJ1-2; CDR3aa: CASRISTGLHGYTF
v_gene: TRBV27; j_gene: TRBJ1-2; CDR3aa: CASSPRPTGSGYTF
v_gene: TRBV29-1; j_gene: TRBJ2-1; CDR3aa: CSVREKLQGNEQFF
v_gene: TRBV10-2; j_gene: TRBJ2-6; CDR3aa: CASSEIVWTANSGANVLTF
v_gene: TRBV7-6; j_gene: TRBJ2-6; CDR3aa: CASSLRGSGANVLTF
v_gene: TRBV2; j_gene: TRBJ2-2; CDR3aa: CAIPGGARNTGELFF
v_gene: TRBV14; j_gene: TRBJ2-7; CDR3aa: CATGGSGSYEQYF
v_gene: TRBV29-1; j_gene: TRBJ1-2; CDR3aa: CSVGQGKGTNYGYTF
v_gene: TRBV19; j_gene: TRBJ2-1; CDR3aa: CASSMLQGGVEQFF
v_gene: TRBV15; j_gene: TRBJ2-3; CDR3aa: CATSRDKGQQYF
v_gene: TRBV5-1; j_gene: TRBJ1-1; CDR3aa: CASSFLAGANTEAFF
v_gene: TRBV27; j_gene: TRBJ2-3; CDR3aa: CASSYETSTDTQYF
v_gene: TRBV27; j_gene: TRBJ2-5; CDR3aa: CASSPYREVITTGTQYF
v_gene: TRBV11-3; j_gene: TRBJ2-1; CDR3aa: CASSLKKGATSSYNEQFF
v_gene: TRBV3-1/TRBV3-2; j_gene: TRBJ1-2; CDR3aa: CASSLEGAWGYTF
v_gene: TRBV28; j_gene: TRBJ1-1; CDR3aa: CASSSRGVRGTEAFF
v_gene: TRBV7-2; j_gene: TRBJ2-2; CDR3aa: CASSLGVKNTGELFF
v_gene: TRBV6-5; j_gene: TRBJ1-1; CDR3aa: CASRGWDKGSTEAFF
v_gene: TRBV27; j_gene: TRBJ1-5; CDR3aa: CASGDRGSNQPQHF
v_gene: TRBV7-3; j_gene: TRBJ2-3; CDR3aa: CASSLRGASVSTDTQYF
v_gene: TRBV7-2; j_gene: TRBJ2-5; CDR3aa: CASSLGGGLAGWGQYF
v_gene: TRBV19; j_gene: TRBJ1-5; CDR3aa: CASTYTTGSVGNQPQHF
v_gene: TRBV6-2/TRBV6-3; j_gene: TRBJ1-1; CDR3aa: CASSYYAGDLGDTEAFF
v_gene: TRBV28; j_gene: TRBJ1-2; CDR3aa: CATIRGFLGDYGYTF
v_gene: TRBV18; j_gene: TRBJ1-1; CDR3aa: CASSVQTLNTEAFF
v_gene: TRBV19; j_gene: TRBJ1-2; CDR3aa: CASSIPTDRAEYGYTF
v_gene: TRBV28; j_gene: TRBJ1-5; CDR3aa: CASTDRFYSNQPQHF
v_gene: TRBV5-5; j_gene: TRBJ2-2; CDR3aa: CASSFRDRDTGELFF
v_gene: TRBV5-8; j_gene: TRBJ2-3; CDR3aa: CALMRRLAGGPDTDTQYF
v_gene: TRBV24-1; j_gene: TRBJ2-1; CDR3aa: CATSDSAGYNSNEQFF